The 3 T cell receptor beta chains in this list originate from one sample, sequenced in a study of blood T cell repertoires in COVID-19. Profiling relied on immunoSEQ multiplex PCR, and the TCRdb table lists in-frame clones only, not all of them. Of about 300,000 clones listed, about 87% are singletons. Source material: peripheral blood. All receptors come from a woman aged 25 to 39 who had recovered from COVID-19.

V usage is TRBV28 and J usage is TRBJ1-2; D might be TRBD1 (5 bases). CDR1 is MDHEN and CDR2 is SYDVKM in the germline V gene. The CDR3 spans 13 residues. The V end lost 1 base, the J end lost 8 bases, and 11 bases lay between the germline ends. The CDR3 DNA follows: TGTGCCAGCAGTTTATTGGCAGGGCAAGGCTACACCTTC. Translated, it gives CASSLLAGQGYTF.

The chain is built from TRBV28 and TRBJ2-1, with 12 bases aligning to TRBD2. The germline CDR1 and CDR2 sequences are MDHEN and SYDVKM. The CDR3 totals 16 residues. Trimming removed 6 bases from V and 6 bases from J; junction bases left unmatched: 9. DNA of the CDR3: TGTGCCAGCAGGCAATCCGGACTAGCGGGGAGCAATGAGCAGTTCTTC. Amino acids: CASRQSGLAGSNEQFF.

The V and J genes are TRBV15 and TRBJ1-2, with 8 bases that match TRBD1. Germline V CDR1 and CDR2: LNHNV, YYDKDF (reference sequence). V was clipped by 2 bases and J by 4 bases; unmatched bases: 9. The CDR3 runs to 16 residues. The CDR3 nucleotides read TGTGCCACCAGCAGACCTACGGGACAGGCAACCTATGGCTACACCTTC. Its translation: CATSRPTGQATYGYTF. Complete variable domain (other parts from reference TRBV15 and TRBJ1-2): DAMVIQNPRYQVTQFGKPVTLSCSQTLNHNVMYWYQQKSSQAPKLLFHYYDKDFNNEADTPDNFQSRRPNTSFCFLDIRSPGLGDTAMYLCATSRPTGQATYGYTFGSGTRLTVV.